Sequencing of this T cell receptor (beta chain) was carried out in a study of T cell repertoires in cytomegalovirus infection. This clonotype showed up just a few times. TCRdb called the reads again in MiXCR, with one record for every CDR3 protein. The sample records more than 400,000 distinct CDR3 sequences, about a quarter being singletons. This CDR3 region has 15 residues. With 6 bases clipped from V and 7 bases from J, the junction kept 6 bases outside the gene matches. The germline CDR1 and CDR2 sequences are MNHEY and SVGEGT. The TCR was taken from a human donor in good health (CMV status not recorded). Some clones in this sample may be carry-over from other donors' samples. This sequence joins TRBV6-2 or TRBV6-3 and TRBJ2-1; 13 bases match TRBD2. Material: PBMCs. The CDR3 bases are TGTGCCAGCAGAGTACTAGCGGGAGGGCGGAATGAGCAGTTCTTC. Translation: CASRVLAGGRNEQFF.